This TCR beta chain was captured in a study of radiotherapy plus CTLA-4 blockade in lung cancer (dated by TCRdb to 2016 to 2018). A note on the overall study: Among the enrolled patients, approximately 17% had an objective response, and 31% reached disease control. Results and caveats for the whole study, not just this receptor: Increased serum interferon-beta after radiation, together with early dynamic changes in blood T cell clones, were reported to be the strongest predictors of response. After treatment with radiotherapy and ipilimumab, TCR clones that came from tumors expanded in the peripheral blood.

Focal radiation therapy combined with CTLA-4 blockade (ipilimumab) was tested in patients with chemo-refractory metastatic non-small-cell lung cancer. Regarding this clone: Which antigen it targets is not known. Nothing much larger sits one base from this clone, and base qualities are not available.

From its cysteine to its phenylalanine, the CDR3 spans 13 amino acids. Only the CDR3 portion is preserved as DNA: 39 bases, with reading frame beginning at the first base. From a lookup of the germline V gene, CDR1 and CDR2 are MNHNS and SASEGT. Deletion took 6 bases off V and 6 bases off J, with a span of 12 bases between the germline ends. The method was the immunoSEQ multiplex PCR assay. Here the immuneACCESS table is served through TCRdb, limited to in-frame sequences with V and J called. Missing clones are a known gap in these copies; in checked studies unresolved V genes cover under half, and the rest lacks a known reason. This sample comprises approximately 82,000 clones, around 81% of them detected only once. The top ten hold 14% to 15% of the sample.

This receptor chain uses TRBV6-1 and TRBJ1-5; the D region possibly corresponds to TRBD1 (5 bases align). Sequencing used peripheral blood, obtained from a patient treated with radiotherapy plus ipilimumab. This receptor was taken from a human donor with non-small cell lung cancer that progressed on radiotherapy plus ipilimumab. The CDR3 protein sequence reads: CASREDITQPQHF. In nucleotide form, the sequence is TGTGCCAGCAGAGAGGACATTACTCAGCCCCAGCATTTT.